The 26 T cell receptor beta chains below were found in one sample sequenced in a study of CD8+CD57+ T cells in acquired aplastic anemia. TCR beta VDJ and CDR3 were profiled, and genomic DNA was the template. TCRdb ran MiXCR on the reads and lists one entry per CDR3 protein. The sample includes a few hundred thousand distinct CDR3 sequences, 45% to 70% of them seen just once. Material: sorted CD4+, CD8+, or CD8+CD57+ T cells (not recorded which) from PBMCs. The receptors here all came from a human donor with severe aplastic anemia or a healthy control (not recorded which).

This clonotype was seen a handful of times. The chain employs TRBV28 and TRBJ2-3; D possibly matches TRBD1 or TRBD2 (5 bases each). The CDR3 extends over 17 amino acids. V shed 3 bases and J shed 0 bases, with 16 bases lying between them. From germline, CDR1 is MDHEN and CDR2 SYDVKM. CDR3 residues: CASSLGVSGTSTDTQYF. The CDR3 DNA is TGTGCCAGCAGTTTGGGCGTTTCAGGGACGAGCACAGATACGCAGTATTTT.

This clonotype was detected only a few times. V and J are TRBV7-8 and TRBJ2-7; D is undetermined. The ends were cut back, 1 base at V and 3 bases at J, with 13 bases in the middle. Per the germline V gene, CDR1 is SGHVS and CDR2 is FQNEAQ. This CDR3 comprises 15 residues. This chain's CDR3 is CASSLDPLSGYEQYF. The CDR3 bases are TGTGCCAGCAGCTTAGATCCCCTCAGTGGCTACGAGCAGTACTTC.

The gene calls are TRBV19 and TRBJ1-6; D ambiguous. The germline V gene encodes CDR1 LNHDA and CDR2 SQIVND (reference sequence). The CDR3 is made up of 15 amino acids. Between the trimmed V and J ends, which lost 9 bases and 8 bases, there was a span of 20 bases. CDR3 in DNA: TGTGCCAGCGCAAAAACGTACCGGGTTGATTCACCCCTCCACTTT. Translating gives CASAKTYRVDSPLHF.

This clonotype has at least ten counts. The chain recombines TRBV20-1 with TRBJ1-3; 7 bases align to TRBD1. Germline V gene lookup returns CDR1 DFQATT and CDR2 SNEGSKA (reference sequence). Unmatched junction bases numbered 7, after V lost 2 bases and J lost 3 bases. The CDR3 spans 15 residues. CDR3 in amino acids: CSARPSGQIGNTIYF. The CDR3 DNA reads TGCAGTGCTAGACCTTCGGGACAGATTGGAAACACCATATATTTT.

There are a few counts of this clonotype. The rearrangement joins TRBV6-4 to TRBJ2-3, with 8 bases lining up with TRBD1. V lost 10 bases and J lost 0; bases outside the gene matches: 9. The CDR3 is made up of 15 amino acids. In germline, CDR1 is MRHNA, CDR2 SNTAGT. The CDR3 bases are TGTGCCACCGCCGCCGGGACAGGCAGCACAGATACGCAGTATTTT. Amino acids: CATAAGTGSTDTQYF.

The chain employs TRBV10-2 and TRBJ2-5; D perhaps matches TRBD2 (6 bases). This CDR3 has 14 residues. Trimming removed 8 bases from V and 5 bases from J, with 18 bases in between. Germline lookup yields CDR1 WSHSY and CDR2 SAAADI. The CDR3 DNA sequence: TGCGCCAGCGGGGGGACTTTGAGGGCGGAGACCCAGTACTTC. This codes for CASGGTLRAETQYF.

This clonotype has at least ten counts. The chain employs TRBV9 and TRBJ2-7, with 8 bases aligning to TRBD2. V shed 0 bases and J 3 bases; nucleotides not matched to a gene: 11. Germline V CDR1 and CDR2: SGDLS, YYNGEE. This CDR3 spans 17 amino acids. The CDR3 reads CASSVGLKGLGDYEQYF. DNA for the CDR3: TGTGCCAGCAGCGTAGGTTTAAAGGGACTAGGGGACTACGAGCAGTACTTC.

There are a few counts of this clonotype. The rearrangement links TRBV5-6 to TRBJ2-3; D remains ambiguous. Germline V gene lookup returns CDR1 SGHDT and CDR2 YYEEEE. Trimming shortened V by 3 bases and J by 0 bases, and 5 bases separated the two germline ends. CDR3 length: 13 amino acids. CDR3 residues: CASSSTSTDTQYF. The CDR3 nucleotides are TGTGCCAGCAGCTCAACTAGCACAGATACGCAGTATTTT.

This clonotype was seen ten or more times. This chain uses TRBV7-3 with TRBJ2-7; 9 nucleotides match TRBD1. The CDR3 is 15 residues long. V was clipped by 4 bases and J by 6 bases; unmatched bases: 10. The germline gives CDR1 SGHTA, CDR2 FQGTGA. As DNA, the CDR3 is TGTGCCAGCAGCTCCACCGGGACAGGGTCAAGCGAGCAGTACTTC. Amino acid sequence: CASSSTGTGSSEQYF.

This chain joins TRBV27 and TRBJ1-2; no clear D gene. V was clipped by 2 bases and J by 4 bases, with 11 bases between them. This CDR3 region has 14 residues. Germline values: CDR1 MNHEY, CDR2 SMNVEV (reference sequence). CDR3 bases: TGTGCCAGCAGTTTAAAGGTCGGGGTCTATGGCTACACCTTC. This sequence encodes CASSLKVGVYGYTF.

V and J are TRBV27 and TRBJ2-7, with 8 bases lining up with TRBD2. After removal of 0 bases from V and 3 bases from J, the junction contained 4 bases not matched to a gene. Germline assignment: CDR1 MNHEY and CDR2 SMNVEV (reference sequence). The CDR3 length is 15 residues. DNA for the CDR3: TGTGCCAGCAGTTTATCGTCGGGACTAGGCTACGAGCAGTACTTC. Translation gives CASSLSSGLGYEQYF.

The chain recombines TRBV24-1 with TRBJ2-5; D is possibly TRBD1 (5 bases). V was shortened by 5 bases and J by 2 bases, with 8 bases between the two germline ends. The CDR3 is made up of 13 amino acids. In germline, CDR1 is KGHDR, CDR2 SFDVKD. The CDR3 here is CATSGRQQETQYF. The CDR3 region has the DNA TGTGCCACCAGTGGTAGACAGCAAGAGACCCAGTACTTC.

This clonotype was recorded a few times. The chain joins TRBV7-9 to TRBJ2-5, with a weak D call TRBD2 (5 bases). The V and J ends lost 3 bases and 5 bases respectively, with 16 bases between them. CDR3 length: 15 amino acids. Germline V lookup: CDR1 SEHNR, CDR2 FQNEAQ (reference sequence). The CDR3 spells CASSFSRGPPETQYF. CDR3 DNA sequence: TGTGCCAGCAGCTTTTCCCGAGGGCCGCCGGAGACCCAGTACTTC.

This clonotype is a singleton in its sample. The V and J genes are TRBV10-3 and TRBJ1-2, with D maybe TRBD1 (6 bases). The CDR3 length is 11 residues. The germline V gene encodes CDR1 ENHRY and CDR2 SYGVKD. The DNA of the CDR3 is TGTGCTAGAGCCGGGGGGCAAGGCTACACCTTC. Translated, it gives CARAGGQGYTF.

The chain uses TRBV7-6 and TRBJ2-5; TRBD2 aligns across 9 bases. V shed 5 bases and J 2 bases; nucleotides not matched to a gene: 12. The CDR3 loop spans 17 amino acids. The V gene's germline CDR1 is SGHVS and CDR2 FNYEAQ. The CDR3 spells CASSPVGLALAQETQYF. CDR3 in DNA: TGTGCCAGCAGCCCTGTAGGACTAGCGCTAGCTCAAGAGACCCAGTACTTC.

This chain uses TRBV20-1 with TRBJ2-1; 8 bases are a match to TRBD1. CDR1 is DFQATT, CDR2 SNEGSKA, per germline (reference sequence). CDR3 length: 13 amino acids. Trimming removed 3 bases from V and 2 bases from J; junction bases left unmatched: 0. Here the CDR3 DNA reads TGCAGTGCTAGGGACAGGGCCTACAATGAGCAGTTCTTC. Translation: CSARDRAYNEQFF.

This clonotype was recorded many times. The chain recombines TRBV2 with TRBJ2-1; D may be TRBD1 (5 bases). Germline lookup yields CDR1 SNHLY and CDR2 FYNNEI. There are 14 residues in the CDR3. V dropped 8 bases and J dropped 5 bases, with 16 bases sitting between them. CDR3: CASLRQITDNEQFF. CDR3 nucleotides: TGTGCCAGCTTGAGACAGATAACAGACAATGAGCAGTTCTTC.

This chain links TRBV7-9 with TRBJ1-4; D unresolved. Trimming took off 5 bases at V and 2 bases at J, with 9 bases between the two ends. Germline V lookup: CDR1 SEHNR, CDR2 FQNEAQ (reference sequence). The CDR3 has 14 amino acids. The CDR3 region is CASSHFGTNEKLFF. DNA of the CDR3: TGTGCCAGCAGCCACTTCGGGACTAATGAAAAACTGTTTTTT.

This chain connects TRBV9 to TRBJ1-6; perhaps TRBD1 as D (6 bases). The CDR3 has 15 amino acids. The V gene's germline CDR1 is SGDLS and CDR2 YYNGEE. The V and J ends lost 0 bases and 7 bases respectively, with 11 bases between them. The DNA for the CDR3 is TGTGCCAGCAGCGTAGTAGGGGGGCCCAATTCACCCCTCCACTTT. Its translation is CASSVVGGPNSPLHF.

V is TRBV12-3 or TRBV12-4 and J is TRBJ2-3, with 7 bases lining up with TRBD2. V trimming: 7 bases; J trimming: 3 bases; junction bases outside the gene matches: 16. The length of the CDR3 is 17 residues. CDR3 protein: CASTGLAGASATDTQYF. CDR3 nucleotides: TGTGCCAGCACAGGGCTCGCGGGAGCCTCCGCTACAGATACGCAGTATTTT.

The chain links TRBV5-1 to TRBJ2-7; 9 bases match TRBD2. The CDR3 is made up of 16 amino acids. Germline V gene lookup returns CDR1 SGHRS and CDR2 YFSETQ. J gave up 5 bases and V 4 bases, and 13 bases lay outside the gene matches. The CDR3 here is CASSRYGTSSSHEQYF. CDR3 coding DNA: TGCGCCAGCAGCCGATACGGGACTAGCTCATCCCACGAGCAGTACTTC.

The CDR3 DNA reads as TGCGCCAGCAGTACCGGACAGCCGAACACTGAAGCTTTCTTT. It encodes CASSTGQPNTEAFF. V is TRBV5-1 and J is TRBJ1-1; D perhaps matches TRBD1 (6 bases). V gave up 5 bases and J gave up 1 base, with 12 bases separating them. Germline V gene data show CDR1 as SGHRS and CDR2 as YFSETQ. This CDR3 region has 14 residues.

The J gene is TRBJ2-3, the V gene TRBV24-1, with 7 bases lining up with TRBD1. This CDR3 contains 15 residues. The J segment lost 3 bases and the V segment lost 2 bases, leaving 4 bases of the junction unmatched. Germline-derived CDR1 and CDR2 are KGHDR and SFDVKD. The CDR3 bases are TGTGCCACCAGTGATTCCCGGGACAGAACAGATACGCAGTATTTT. It codes for CATSDSRDRTDTQYF.

The chain links TRBV20-1 to TRBJ2-3, with D possibly matching TRBD2 (6 bases). Germline lookup yields CDR1 DFQATT and CDR2 SNEGSKA (reference sequence). Trimming shortened V by 6 bases and J by 5 bases, and 9 bases separated the two germline ends. The CDR3 sequence is 11 residues long. CDR3 in amino acids: CSAKEGDTQYF. Written as DNA, the CDR3 is TGCAGTGCCAAGGAGGGAGATACGCAGTATTTT.

This sequence joins TRBV9 and TRBJ1-1; D is undetermined. Germline CDR1 is SGDLS and CDR2 is YYNGEE. With 3 bases removed from V and 1 base from J, the gap between germline ends came to 10 bases. This CDR3 spans 14 amino acids. The CDR3 loop is CASSAHTANTEAFF. CDR3 nucleotide sequence: TGTGCCAGCAGCGCTCACACAGCGAACACTGAAGCTTTCTTT.

This clonotype appeared many times. V gene TRBV4-3 combines with J gene TRBJ2-3; D may correspond to TRBD1 or TRBD2 (5 bases each). This CDR3 region has 15 residues. The germline V gene has CDR1 LGHNA and CDR2 YSLEER. Between the trimmed V and J ends, which lost 4 bases and 1 base, there was a span of 12 bases. CDR3 in DNA: TGCGCCAGCAGCCGGGGGAGCGGAGGCACAGATACGCAGTATTTT. Its translation: CASSRGSGGTDTQYF.